This passage covers 20 T cell receptor beta chains from one sample sequenced in a study of T cell responses to AZD1222 COVID-19 vaccine. Libraries were prepared by immunoSEQ multiplex PCR; TCRdb keeps only in-frame clonotypes and omits some of them. The sample carries more than 100,000 clones, 85% recorded once. The starting material was peripheral blood, obtained 28 days after the second dose of the MenACWY control vaccine. These receptors were taken from an adult who received the MenACWY meningococcal vaccine as a control.

The chain joins TRBV5-1 to TRBJ1-1; the match to TRBD1 covers 10 bases. This CDR3 is built from 16 residues. V dropped 4 bases and J dropped 0; count of bases not matched to a gene: 6. The V gene's germline CDR1 is SGHRS and CDR2 YFSETQ. Here the CDR3 DNA reads TGCGCCAGCAGCCTGGGACAGGGGACCATGAACACTGAAGCTTTCTTT. Translating gives CASSLGQGTMNTEAFF.

This clone appeared a single time. The V gene is TRBV30, the J gene TRBJ1-5; D is uncertain. V was clipped by 0 bases and J by 4 bases, with 7 bases between them. The V gene's germline CDR1 is GTSNPN and CDR2 SVGIG (reference sequence). This CDR3 has 13 amino acids. CDR3 DNA sequence: TGTGCCTGGAGTGTAATTGGGAATCAGCCCCAGCATTTT. This codes for CAWSVIGNQPQHF.

The J gene is TRBJ1-2, the V gene TRBV7-2; D is unclear. The germline CDR1 and CDR2 sequences are SGHTA and FQGNSA. This CDR3 region has 14 residues. With 0 bases removed from V and 2 bases from J, the gap between germline ends came to 7 bases. CDR3 sequence: CASSLAGQNYGYTF. The CDR3 DNA follows: TGTGCCAGCAGCTTAGCCGGGCAGAACTATGGCTACACCTTC.

This clone has just one count. This sequence joins TRBV28 and TRBJ1-2; 8 bases map to TRBD1. The V gene's germline CDR1 is MDHEN and CDR2 SYDVKM. V lost 4 bases, J lost 7 bases, and 8 bases stayed unmatched. This CDR3 contains 14 residues. The DNA for the CDR3 is TGTGCCAGCAGTTCAGGACAGGGTCTTTCTGGCTACACCTTC. This codes for CASSSGQGLSGYTF.

CDR3 residues: CAWSVLNEQYF. The CDR3, as DNA: TGTGCCTGGAGTGTACTTAACGAGCAGTACTTC. The rearrangement links TRBV30 to TRBJ2-7; D remains ambiguous. The CDR3 is 11 amino acids. The V gene's germline CDR1 is GTSNPN and CDR2 SVGIG (reference sequence). Trimming took off 0 bases at V and 5 bases at J, with 5 bases between the two ends.

This chain uses TRBV6-5 with TRBJ2-2; D gene uncertain. The length of the CDR3 is 15 residues. Trimming removed 1 base from V and 8 bases from J, with 14 bases in between. Germline assignment: CDR1 MNHEY and CDR2 SVGAGI. CDR3 sequence (DNA): TGTGCCAGCAGTTACTGGCCTACCCTCGGAGGGGAGCTGTTTTTT. It translates to CASSYWPTLGGELFF.

V and J are TRBV28 and TRBJ1-5; possibly TRBD1 for D (6 bases). There are 12 residues in the CDR3. Deletions cut 6 bases from V and 7 bases from J, with 10 bases between. Per germline, CDR1 MDHEN and CDR2 SYDVKM. CDR3 nucleotides: TGTGCCAGCAGGTTGGGGGCGCAGCCCCAGCATTTT. Protein product: CASRLGAQPQHF.

The rearrangement uses TRBV27 and TRBJ1-2; TRBD1 is a possible D gene (5 bases). The CDR3 is 16 residues long. Germline CDR1 MNHEY, CDR2 SMNVEV (reference sequence). V was cut by 3 bases and J by 6 bases, with 20 bases left in between. CDR3 in amino acids: CASSFVFRGRGDGYTF. CDR3 coding DNA: TGTGCCAGCAGTTTCGTGTTCCGGGGCCGTGGGGATGGCTACACCTTC.

A single count supports this clone. CDR3: CASSLAGSTDTQYF. The CDR3 nucleotides read TGCGCCAGCAGCTTGGCCGGTAGCACAGATACGCAGTATTTT. The chain has TRBV5-1 and TRBJ2-3; D gene unclear. The CDR3 loop spans 14 amino acids. The V end was cut by 0 bases, the J end by 0 bases, with 5 bases between. Looked up from germline, CDR1 is SGHRS and CDR2 is YFSETQ.

The chain employs TRBV6-6 and TRBJ2-3, with D perhaps matching TRBD1 or TRBD2 (5 bases each). Germline CDR1 MNHNY, CDR2 SVGAGI (reference sequence). The CDR3 contains 14 residues. V was cut by 6 bases and J by 3 bases, with 13 bases left in between. This chain's CDR3 is CASREGMETDTQYF. The CDR3, as DNA: TGTGCCAGCAGAGAGGGGATGGAGACAGATACGCAGTATTTT.

The chain has TRBV5-6 and TRBJ1-2; 9 bases map to TRBD1. The CDR3 spans 15 residues. V dropped 1 base and J dropped 2; count of bases not matched to a gene: 3. CDR1 is SGHDT, CDR2 YYEEEE, per germline. The CDR3 protein is CASSLKTGGNYGYTF. In DNA, the CDR3 is TGTGCCAGCAGCTTGAAGACAGGGGGGAACTATGGCTACACCTTC. Together with reference TRBV5-6 and TRBJ1-2, the CDR3 gives the full variable domain: DAGVTQSPTHLIKTRGQQVTLRCSPKSGHDTVSWYQQALGQGPQFIFQYYEEEERQRGNFPDRFSGHQFPNYSSELNVNALLLGDSALYLCASSLKTGGNYGYTFGSGTRLTVV.

V and J are TRBV4-3 and TRBJ2-6; D remains ambiguous. Trimming shortened V by 0 bases and J by 0 bases, and 6 bases separated the two germline ends. The germline V gene has CDR1 LGHNA and CDR2 YSLEER. The CDR3 loop spans 16 amino acids. CDR3 residues: CASSQETHSGANVLTF. The CDR3 nucleotides read TGCGCCAGCAGCCAAGAAACTCACTCTGGGGCCAACGTCCTGACTTTC.

About this clone itself: One junction end does not reproduce the germline sequence, and a read error may be involved. This sequence joins TRBV3-1 (or the pseudogene TRBV3-2) and TRBJ2-1, with 8 bases aligning to TRBD1. CDR1 LGHDT and CDR2 YNNKEL come from the germline V gene (reference sequence). The CDR3 covers 12 residues. CDR3 sequence: CASNQQGDEQFF. CDR3 sequence (DNA): TGTGCCAGCAACCAACAGGGGGATGAGCAGTTCTTC.

The V gene is TRBV7-2, the J gene TRBJ1-3; D unclear. Trimming took off 6 bases at V and 1 base at J, with 13 bases between the two ends. Germline CDR1 SGHTA, CDR2 FQGNSA. This CDR3 contains 15 residues. CDR3 bases: TGTGCCAGCAGGCTTCATATTGGGTCTGGAAACACCATATATTTT. Protein sequence: CASRLHIGSGNTIYF. Combining the CDR3 with reference TRBV7-2 and TRBJ1-3 gives the whole variable domain GAGVSQSPSNKVTEKGKDVELRCDPISGHTALYWYRQSLGQGLEFLIYFQGNSAPDKSGLPSDRFSAERTGGSVSTLTIQRTQQEDSAVYLCASRLHIGSGNTIYFGEGSWLTVV.

The chain couples TRBV14 to TRBJ1-1, with 11 bases that match TRBD1. J was trimmed by 7 bases and V by 2 bases; bases with no gene match: 6. Germline V gene lookup returns CDR1 SGHDN and CDR2 FVKESK. This CDR3 spans 15 amino acids. The CDR3 reads CASSQPDRGPVEAFF. The CDR3 bases are TGTGCCAGCAGCCAACCGGACAGGGGGCCCGTTGAAGCTTTCTTT.

This clone was picked up a small number of times. The rearrangement uses TRBV25-1 and TRBJ2-1, with 11 bases that match TRBD1. Per the germline V gene, CDR1 is MGHDK and CDR2 is SYGVNS. Germline trimming cut 7 bases from V and 8 bases from J; bases unmatched to any gene: 7. This CDR3 is 14 amino acids long. The CDR3 sequence: CASTPDRGRDEQFF. The DNA of the CDR3 is TGTGCCAGCACCCCGGACAGGGGGCGCGATGAGCAGTTCTTC.

The chain uses TRBV5-4 and TRBJ1-3; 7 bases map to TRBD1. V shed 4 bases, J shed 0 bases, and the junction held 4 bases outside the gene matches. Germline V gene lookup returns CDR1 SGHNT and CDR2 YYREEE (reference sequence). CDR3 length: 15 residues. CDR3 DNA: TGTGCCAGCAGCGGAACAGGGGACTCTGGAAACACCATATATTTT. It yields the protein CASSGTGDSGNTIYF.

This clone was seen a single time. J is TRBJ2-3 and V is TRBV6-6, with 8 bases lining up with TRBD1. This CDR3 spans 16 amino acids. The trim removed 0 bases at V and 6 bases at J, leaving 8 bases unmatched. Germline V CDR1 and CDR2: MNHNY, SVGAGI (reference sequence). The CDR3 nucleotides are TGTGCCAGCAGTTACTCGGACAGGGACGTTGGGGATACGCAGTATTTT. It codes for CASSYSDRDVGDTQYF.

This sequence joins TRBV11-3 and TRBJ2-7, with D unclear. Per the germline V gene, CDR1 is SGHNT and CDR2 is YENEEA. CDR3 length equals 15 residues. The germline V and J ends were trimmed by 5 bases and 6 bases, with 20 bases remaining between them. The CDR3 reads CASSPTPEPRLEQYF. The CDR3 DNA reads as TGTGCCAGCAGCCCGACCCCGGAGCCCCGGCTCGAGCAGTACTTC.

The DNA of the CDR3 is TGTGCCAGCGTCGGGACGTTTGAGAATGGCTACACCTTC. Residues: CASVGTFENGYTF. The V gene is TRBV25-1, the J gene TRBJ1-2; D is perhaps TRBD1 (5 bases). The V end lost 8 bases, the J end lost 6 bases, and 16 bases lay between the germline ends. The CDR3 totals 13 residues. Germline V lookup: CDR1 MGHDK, CDR2 SYGVNS.